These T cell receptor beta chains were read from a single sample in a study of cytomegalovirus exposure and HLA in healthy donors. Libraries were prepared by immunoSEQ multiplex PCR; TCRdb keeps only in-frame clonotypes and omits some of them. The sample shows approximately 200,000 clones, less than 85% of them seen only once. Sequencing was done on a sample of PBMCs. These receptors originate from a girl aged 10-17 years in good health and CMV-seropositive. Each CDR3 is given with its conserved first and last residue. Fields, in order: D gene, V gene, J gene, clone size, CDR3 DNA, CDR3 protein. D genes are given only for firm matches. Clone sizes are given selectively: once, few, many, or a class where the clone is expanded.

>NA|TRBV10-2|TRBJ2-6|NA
TGCGCCAGCAGGGCAGGGGTGAACTCTGGGGCCAACGTCCTGACTTTC
CASRAGVNSGANVLTF
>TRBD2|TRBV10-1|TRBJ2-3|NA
TGCGCCAGCATGGAGGGGACAGCGGGGGGGCCTTATACGCAGTATTTT
CASMEGTAGGPYTQYF
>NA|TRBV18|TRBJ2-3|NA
TGTGCCAGCTCAACTAGCACAGATACGCAGTATTTT
CASSTSTDTQYF
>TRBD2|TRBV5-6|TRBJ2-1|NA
TGTGCCAGCAGCTTTACACTCACCGGGACTAGCGAGCAGTTCTTC
CASSFTLTGTSEQFF
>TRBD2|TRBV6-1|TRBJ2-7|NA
TGTGCCAGCAGTGGACTAGCGAAAATCTACGAGCAGTACTTC
CASSGLAKIYEQYF
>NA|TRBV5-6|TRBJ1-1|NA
TGTGCCAGCAGCCCCTGGCGGGGGTCCTACGTAGCTTTCTTT
CASSPWRGSYVAFF
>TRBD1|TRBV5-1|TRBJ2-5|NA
TGCGCCAGCAGCCCCCGGACAGGGATAGAGACCCAGTACTTC
CASSPRTGIETQYF
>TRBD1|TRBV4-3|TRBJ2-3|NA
TGCGCCAGCAGCCAAGTCCAACCTACGACAGGGCTGAATACAGATACGCAGTATTTT
CASSQVQPTTGLNTDTQYF
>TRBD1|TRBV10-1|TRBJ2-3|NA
TGCGCCAGCAGTCGGGACAGAGATGATACGCAGTATTTT
CASSRDRDDTQYF
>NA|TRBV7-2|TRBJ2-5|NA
TGTGCCAGCAGCTCATATGGACTACAGGAGACCCAGTACTTC
CASSSYGLQETQYF
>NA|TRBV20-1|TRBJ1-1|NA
TGCAGTGCGACCCTTCGCAGGAAAGCTTTCTTT
CSATLRRKAFF
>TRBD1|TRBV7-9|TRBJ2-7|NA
TGTGCCAGCAGCTCCGGAAAAAACCGGGACAGTCTTTACGAGCAGTACTTC
CASSSGKNRDSLYEQYF
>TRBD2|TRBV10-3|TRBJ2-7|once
TGTGCCATCAGTGAGTCGAGCAGCGGGGGAGTCTTC
CAISESSSGGVF
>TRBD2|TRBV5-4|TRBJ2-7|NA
TGTGCCAGCAGCTTAGGCAGGGAGGGGGAGCAGTACTTC
CASSLGREGEQYF
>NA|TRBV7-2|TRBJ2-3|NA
TGTGCCAGCACGCCCTGGGGGCGGCCAGATACGCAGTATTTT
CASTPWGRPDTQYF
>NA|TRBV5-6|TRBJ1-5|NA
TGTGCCAGCAGCCGCGAGGCTAGCAATCAGCCCCAGCATTTT
CASSREASNQPQHF
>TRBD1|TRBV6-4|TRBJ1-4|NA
TGTGCCATTCCGGACAGGGGAAAACTTCAGCTGTTTTTT
CAIPDRGKLQLFF
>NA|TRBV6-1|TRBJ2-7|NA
TGTGCCAGCAGTGGCCTGCCTTTTGACAGCCCCTACGAGCAGTACTTC
CASSGLPFDSPYEQYF
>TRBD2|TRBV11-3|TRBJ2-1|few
TGTGCCAGCAGCTTAGGGGGGGGAAATTACAATGAGCAGTTCTTC
CASSLGGGNYNEQFF
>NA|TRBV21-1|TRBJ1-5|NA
TGTGCCAGCAGCAAAGAGGGGAGGGCTAGGCAGCCCCAGCATTTT
CASSKEGRARQPQHF
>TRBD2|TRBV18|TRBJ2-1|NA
TGTGCCAGCTCTAGCGGGGGATTCTCCTACAATGAGCAGTTCTTC
CASSSGGFSYNEQFF
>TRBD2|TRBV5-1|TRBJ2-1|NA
TGCGCCAGCAGCTTAATCACTGGCGGGGGGCCGTATGAGCAGTTCTTC
CASSLITGGGPYEQFF
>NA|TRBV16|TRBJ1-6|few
TGTGCCAGCAGCCAAGCCAGGGATTCACCCCTCCACTTT
CASSQARDSPLHF
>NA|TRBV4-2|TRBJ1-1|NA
TGTGCCAGCAGCCAAGGGGAGGGGGTCAGGGGCGGCACTGAAGCTTTCTTT
CASSQGEGVRGGTEAFF
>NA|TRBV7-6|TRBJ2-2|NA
TGTGCCAGCAGCTTAGAAACGGTGGTACAGACGAACACCGGGGAGCTGTTTTTT
CASSLETVVQTNTGELFF
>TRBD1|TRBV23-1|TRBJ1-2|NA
TGCGCCAGCAGTCAAGCGGAGGGGGCGCGAGGCTACACCTTC
CASSQAEGARGYTF
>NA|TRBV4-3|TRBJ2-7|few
TGCGCCAGCAGCCAAGAAGGCAGCGTGAACTACGAGCAGTACTTC
CASSQEGSVNYEQYF
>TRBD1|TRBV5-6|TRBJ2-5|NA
TGTGCCAGCAGCTCTGCCGGGACAGGAAGGGAGACCCAGTACTTC
CASSSAGTGRETQYF
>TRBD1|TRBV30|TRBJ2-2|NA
TGTGCCTGCCCTGACAGGGGTGACGGGGAGCTGTTTTTT
CACPDRGDGELFF
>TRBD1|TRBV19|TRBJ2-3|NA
TGTGCCAGTAGTTCCGGACAGGGGGACACAGATACGCAGTATTTT
CASSSGQGDTDTQYF
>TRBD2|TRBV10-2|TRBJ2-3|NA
TGCGCCACCTACGGCCCCCTAGCGGGGGCCCCCCCAGATACGCAGTATTTT
CATYGPLAGAPPDTQYF
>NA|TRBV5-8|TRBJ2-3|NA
TGTGCCAGCAGCTTGGCCCCGAGGTCCCTACGCACAGATACGCAGTATTTT
CASSLAPRSLRTDTQYF
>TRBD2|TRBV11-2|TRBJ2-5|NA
TGTGCCAGCAGCCCCGGACTAGCGGGGTCCAGGGAGACCCAGTACTTC
CASSPGLAGSRETQYF
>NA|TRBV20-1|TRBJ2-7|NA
TGCAGTGCTAGAGACCAATCCGAGCAGTACTTC
CSARDQSEQYF
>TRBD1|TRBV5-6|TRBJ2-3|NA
TGTGCCAGCAGCTTCCAGGGGGATACAGATACGCAGTATTTT
CASSFQGDTDTQYF
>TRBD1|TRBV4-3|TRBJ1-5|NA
TGCGCCAGCAGCCAAGATCTGGGGGACAGAAATCAGCCCCAGCATTTT
CASSQDLGDRNQPQHF
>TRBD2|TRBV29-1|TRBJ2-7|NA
TGCAGCGTTGGGGGAGGGGAGGGCTTGGGGGGATTTTACGAGCAGTACTTC
CSVGGGEGLGGFYEQYF
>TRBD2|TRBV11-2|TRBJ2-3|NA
TGTGCCAGCCAGCGGGGGGGGTCGGATACGCAGTATTTT
CASQRGGSDTQYF
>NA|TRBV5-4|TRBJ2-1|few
TGTGCCAGCAGCTTGGCCAACCAGCGGTACAATGAGCAGTTCTTC
CASSLANQRYNEQFF
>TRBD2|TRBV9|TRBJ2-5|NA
TGTGCCAGCAGCGAGGCCCTTGGACTAGCGGGGGGGTACCAAGAGACCCAGTACTTC
CASSEALGLAGGYQETQYF
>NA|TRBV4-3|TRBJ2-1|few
TGCGCCAGCAGCCTAGACAGCGGATACGACAATGAGCAGTTCTTC
CASSLDSGYDNEQFF
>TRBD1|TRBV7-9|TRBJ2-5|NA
TGTGCCAGCAGATTTGCCCAGTCCGGGACAGGCCCTGCGACCCAGTACTTC
CASRFAQSGTGPATQYF
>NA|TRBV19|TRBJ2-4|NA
TGTGCCAGTAGTATAGGTAACAGATTATTAGCCAAAAACATTCAGTACTTC
CASSIGNRLLAKNIQYF
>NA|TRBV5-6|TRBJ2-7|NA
TGTGCCAGCAGCCTGAGCATCTACGAGCAGTACTTC
CASSLSIYEQYF
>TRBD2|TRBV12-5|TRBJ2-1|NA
TGTGCTAGTGGTGCCCGACTAGCGGGGGACCGTGAGCAGTTCTTC
CASGARLAGDREQFF
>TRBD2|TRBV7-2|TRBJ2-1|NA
TGTGCCAGCACCCTAATGGGCGGGGGGGTGAATGAGCAGTTCTTC
CASTLMGGGVNEQFF
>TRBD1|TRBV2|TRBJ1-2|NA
TGTGCCAGCAGTTATCCGGGACAGTTTAACTATGGCTACACCTTC
CASSYPGQFNYGYTF
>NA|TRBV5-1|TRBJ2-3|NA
TGCGCCAGCAGCTGGTTCGGTTCTAGCACAGATACGCAGTATTTT
CASSWFGSSTDTQYF
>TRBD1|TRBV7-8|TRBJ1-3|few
TGTGCCAGCAGCTACGGACAGGGGACAGGCGCTGGAAACACCATATATTTT
CASSYGQGTGAGNTIYF
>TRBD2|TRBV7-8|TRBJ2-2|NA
TGTGCCAGCAGCTTTTCCGGGACTAGCGGCGCCGGGGAGCTGTTTTTT
CASSFSGTSGAGELFF
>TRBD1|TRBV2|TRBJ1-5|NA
TGTGCCAGCAGTGGCCAGACAGGGGCCAATCAGCCCCAGCATTTT
CASSGQTGANQPQHF
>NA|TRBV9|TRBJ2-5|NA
TGTGCCAGCAGCGTAGGAGGCTCGCAAGAGACCCAGTACTTC
CASSVGGSQETQYF
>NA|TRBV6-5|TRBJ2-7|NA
TGTGCCAGCAGTCCCAATCCCTATCCCGACTACGAGCAGTACTTC
CASSPNPYPDYEQYF
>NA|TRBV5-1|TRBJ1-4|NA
TGCGCCAGCAGTCCGGGACTGGGTAATGAAAAACTGTTTTTT
CASSPGLGNEKLFF
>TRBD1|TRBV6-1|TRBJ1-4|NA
TGTGCCAGCAGTGACGGGACAGGGTATGAAAAACTGTTTTTT
CASSDGTGYEKLFF